Listed below are T cell receptor beta chains from one sample, sequenced in a study of cytomegalovirus exposure and HLA in healthy donors. The data were produced by immunoSEQ multiplex PCR, yet TCRdb's version contains in-frame clones alone and is incomplete. The sample shows under 150,000 clones, around 81% of them seen only once. Material for sequencing was PBMCs. All receptors come from a man aged 35 to 55 in good health and CMV-seropositive. The CDR3 runs from the conserved cysteine through the conserved F or W. A D gene is named only where the DNA matches it firmly. Part of the rows lack a size; the others show once, few, many or a class for expanded clones.

TRBV10-3	TRBJ1-1	few	TRBD1	CAIGQGLEAFF	TGTGCCATCGGACAGGGCCTTGAAGCTTTCTTT
TRBV6-5	TRBJ1-1	-	-	CASSFTANTEAFF	TGTGCCAGCAGTTTTACAGCGAACACTGAAGCTTTCTTT
TRBV11-3	TRBJ2-3	once	TRBD1	CASSTQGGDGTDTQYF	TGTGCCAGCAGCACACAGGGGGGCGATGGGACAGATACGCAGTATTTT
TRBV5-6	TRBJ1-1	-	TRBD1	CASSLGGTGGNTEAFF	TGTGCCAGCAGCTTGGGCGGGACAGGTGGAAACACTGAAGCTTTCTTT
TRBV2	TRBJ1-1	-	-	CASSDITVNTEAFF	TGTGCCAGCAGCGATATTACTGTGAACACTGAAGCTTTCTTT
TRBV11-2	TRBJ2-7	-	TRBD2	CASSLAGSGDQQYF	TGTGCCAGCAGCTTAGCTGGCAGCGGGGACCAGCAGTACTTC
TRBV7-8	TRBJ2-5	-	TRBD2	CASSFPGLAGDETQYF	TGTGCCAGCAGCTTTCCGGGATTGGCGGGAGATGAGACCCAGTACTTC
TRBV5-4	TRBJ2-2	-	-	CASSLEVQAGELFF	TGTGCCAGCAGCTTGGAAGTTCAGGCAGGGGAGCTGTTTTTT
TRBV11-1	TRBJ2-2	-	-	CASSLAARGELFF	TGTGCCAGCAGCTTAGCCGCGAGGGGGGAGCTGTTTTTT
TRBV19	TRBJ2-7	-	-	CASSIVPGDGLEQYF	TGTGCCAGTAGTATAGTCCCAGGGGACGGGCTGGAGCAGTACTTC
TRBV27	TRBJ2-7	-	-	CASSYGTGGDEQYF	TGTGCCAGCAGTTACGGGACGGGGGGCGACGAGCAGTACTTC
TRBV10-3	TRBJ1-2	few	-	CATNQGMDYGYTF	TGTGCCACCAATCAGGGAATGGACTATGGCTACACCTTC
TRBV27	TRBJ1-3	few	-	CASRGGGLSGNTIYF	TGTGCCAGCAGGGGAGGGGGGCTCAGTGGAAACACCATATATTTT
TRBV7-9	TRBJ2-7	-	TRBD2	CASSPGGAGFYEQYF	TGTGCCAGCAGCCCGGGGGGGGCCGGCTTCTACGAGCAGTACTTC
TRBV5-6	TRBJ2-2	-	TRBD2	CASSLGLALTGELFF	TGTGCCAGCAGCTTAGGACTAGCCCTCACCGGGGAGCTGTTTTTT
TRBV6-5	TRBJ1-2	few	TRBD1	CASSYSRTGGGYGYTF	TGTGCCAGCAGTTACTCGCGAACAGGGGGCGGCTATGGCTACACCTTC
TRBV7-8	TRBJ1-2	-	-	CASSLGIQGSSGGYTF	TGTGCCAGCAGCTTAGGGATTCAGGGTTCTTCGGGCGGCTACACCTTC
TRBV4-2	TRBJ1-1	-	TRBD1	CASSPLTGDLNTEAFF	TGTGCCAGCAGCCCCCTGACAGGGGATTTGAACACTGAAGCTTTCTTT
TRBV28	TRBJ1-4	-	TRBD1	CASSRDRVSEKLFF	TGTGCCAGCAGCCGAGACAGGGTATCTGAGAAACTGTTTTTT
TRBV5-6	TRBJ1-3	-	-	CASSFPGELSSGNTIYF	TGTGCCAGCAGCTTTCCGGGGGAACTCTCTTCTGGAAACACCATATATTTT
TRBV7-6	TRBJ1-1	-	-	CASSLAAGATEAFF	TGTGCCAGCAGCTTGGCGGCAGGGGCCACTGAAGCTTTCTTT
TRBV28	TRBJ1-5	-	-	CASSWGGATPSNQPQHF	TGTGCCAGCAGTTGGGGAGGGGCCACCCCTAGCAATCAGCCCCAGCATTTT
TRBV7-7	TRBJ2-1	-	TRBD1	CASSLALGGRDEQFF	TGTGCTAGCAGCTTAGCGTTAGGGGGCCGGGATGAGCAGTTCTTC
TRBV4-3	TRBJ2-6	-	-	CASSQAGFSPGANVLTF	TGCGCCAGCAGCCAAGCAGGGTTTTCACCTGGGGCCAACGTCCTGACTTTC
TRBV5-1	TRBJ2-7	-	TRBD2	CASSLVIAGVYEQYF	TGCGCCAGCAGCTTGGTAATAGCGGGAGTCTACGAGCAGTACTTC
TRBV6-6	TRBJ1-5	-	-	CASSQPGIPNQPQHF	TGTGCCAGCAGTCAGCCGGGAATCCCCAATCAGCCCCAGCATTTT
TRBV15	TRBJ1-2	-	TRBD1	CATSRTGLDYGYTF	TGTGCCACCAGCCGGACAGGGCTCGACTATGGCTACACCTTC
TRBV7-8	TRBJ1-2	-	TRBD1	CASSPFGTAFSDGYTF	TGTGCCAGCAGCCCCTTCGGGACAGCCTTTTCAGATGGCTACACCTTC
TRBV5-1	TRBJ2-1	-	TRBD2	CASSLVTSGSNEQFF	TGCGCCAGCAGCTTGGTGACTAGCGGGTCTAATGAGCAGTTCTTC